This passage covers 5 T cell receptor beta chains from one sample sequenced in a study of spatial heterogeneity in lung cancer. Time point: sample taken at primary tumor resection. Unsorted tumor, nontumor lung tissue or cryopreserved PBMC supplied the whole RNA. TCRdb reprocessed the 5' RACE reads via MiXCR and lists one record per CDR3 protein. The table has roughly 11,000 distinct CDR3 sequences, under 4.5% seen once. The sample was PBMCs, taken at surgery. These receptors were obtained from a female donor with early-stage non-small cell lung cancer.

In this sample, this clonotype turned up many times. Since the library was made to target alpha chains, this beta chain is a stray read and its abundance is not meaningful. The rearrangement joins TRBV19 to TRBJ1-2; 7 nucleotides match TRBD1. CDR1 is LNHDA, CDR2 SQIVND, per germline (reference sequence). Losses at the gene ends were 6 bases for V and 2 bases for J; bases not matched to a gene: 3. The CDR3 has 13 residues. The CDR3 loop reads CASRGQLNYGYTF. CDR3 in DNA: TGTGCCAGTAGGGGACAGCTGAACTATGGCTACACCTTC.

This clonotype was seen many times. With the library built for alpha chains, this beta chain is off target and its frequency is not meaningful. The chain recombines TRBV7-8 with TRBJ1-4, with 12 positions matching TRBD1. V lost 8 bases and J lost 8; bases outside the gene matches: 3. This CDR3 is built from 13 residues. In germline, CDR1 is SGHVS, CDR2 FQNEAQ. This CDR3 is CASHGTGGEKLFF. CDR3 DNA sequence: TGTGCCAGCCACGGGACAGGGGGCGAAAAACTGTTTTTT.

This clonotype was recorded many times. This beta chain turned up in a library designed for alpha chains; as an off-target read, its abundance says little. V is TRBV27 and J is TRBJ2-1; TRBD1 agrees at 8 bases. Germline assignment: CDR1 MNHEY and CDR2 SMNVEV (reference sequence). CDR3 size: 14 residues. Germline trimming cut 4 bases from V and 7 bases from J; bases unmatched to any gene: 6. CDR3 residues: CASSSSRQGNEQFF. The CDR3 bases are TGTGCCAGCAGTTCGTCCCGACAGGGGAATGAGCAGTTCTTC.

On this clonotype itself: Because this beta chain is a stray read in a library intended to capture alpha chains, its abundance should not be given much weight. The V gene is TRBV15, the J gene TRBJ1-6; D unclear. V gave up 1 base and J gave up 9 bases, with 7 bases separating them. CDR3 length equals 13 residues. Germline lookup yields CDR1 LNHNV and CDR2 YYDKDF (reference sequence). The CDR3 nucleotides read TGTGCCACCAGCAGAGGGGCTGGTTCACCCCTCCACTTT. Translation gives CATSRGAGSPLHF.

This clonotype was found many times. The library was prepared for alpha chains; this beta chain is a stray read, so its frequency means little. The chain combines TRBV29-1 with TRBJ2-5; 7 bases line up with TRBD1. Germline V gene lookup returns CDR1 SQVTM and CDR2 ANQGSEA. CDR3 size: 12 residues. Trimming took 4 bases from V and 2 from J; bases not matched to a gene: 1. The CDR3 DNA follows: TGCAGCGTTGCGGGACAGCAAGAGACCCAGTACTTC. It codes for CSVAGQQETQYF. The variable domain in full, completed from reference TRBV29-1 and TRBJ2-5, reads SAVISQKPSRDICQRGTSLTIQCQVDSQVTMMFWYRQQPGQSLTLIATANQGSEATYESGFVIDKFPISRPNLTFSTLTVSNMSPEDSSIYLCSVAGQQETQYFGPGTRLLVL.